The 8 T cell receptor beta chains given below trace back to one sample, sequenced in a study of T-cell memory formation after mild COVID-19. TCRdb redid the calling of the 5' RACE reads with MiXCR, one entry per CDR3 protein. In the table there are 250,000 to 350,000 distinct CDR3 sequences, more than 15% of which are singletons. Sequencing used PBMCs or a T cell subset sorted from them (not recorded which). These TCRs come from a man younger than 35 who had mild COVID-19 (a few samples of this study predate the infection). Cell type and time point are not known.

J is TRBJ2-3 and V is TRBV9; TRBD2 matches at 9 bases. In germline, CDR1 is SGDLS, CDR2 YYNGEE. This CDR3 contains 15 residues. Trimming took 0 bases from V and 7 from J; bases not matched to a gene: 6. Here the CDR3 reads CASSVEGGGAYTQYF. For the CDR3, the DNA is TGTGCCAGCAGCGTAGAGGGCGGGGGGGCCTATACGCAGTATTTT.

The chain recombines TRBV5-6 with TRBJ1-1; D unresolved. The CDR3 loop spans 12 amino acids. The germline CDR1 and CDR2 sequences are SGHDT and YYEEEE. V lost 4 bases and J lost 5, with 9 bases in between. The CDR3 region has the DNA TGTGCCAGCAGCGCCGGGGTTACTGAAGCTTTCTTT. Its translation is CASSAGVTEAFF. Full variable domain (outside the CDR3, taken from reference TRBV5-6 and TRBJ1-1): DAGVTQSPTHLIKTRGQQVTLRCSPKSGHDTVSWYQQALGQGPQFIFQYYEEEERQRGNFPDRFSGHQFPNYSSELNVNALLLGDSALYLCASSAGVTEAFFGQGTRLTVV.

The chain recombines TRBV20-1 with TRBJ2-1; no clear D gene. The CDR3 is 15 residues long. Germline V gene data show CDR1 as DFQATT and CDR2 as SNEGSKA (reference sequence). V was shortened by 0 bases and J by 0 bases, with 9 bases between the two germline ends. The DNA of the CDR3 is TGCAGTGCTAGAGATCTAGGAGTCTCCTACAATGAGCAGTTCTTC. This codes for CSARDLGVSYNEQFF.

This clonotype was counted between two and nine times. The chain has TRBV4-2 and TRBJ2-1, with 8 nucleotides matching TRBD2. The CDR3 is 16 amino acids. Per the germline V gene, CDR1 is LGHNA and CDR2 is YNFKEQ. Trimming cost V 4 bases and J 5 bases; bases outside gene matches: 10. The CDR3 sequence: CASSPYLAGSDNEQFF. CDR3 coding DNA: TGTGCCAGCAGCCCTTATCTAGCGGGTTCAGACAATGAGCAGTTCTTC.

The rearrangement joins TRBV12-3 or TRBV12-4 to TRBJ2-1; TRBD1 is a possible D gene (5 bases). The CDR3 is 11 amino acids. V lost 3 bases, J lost 13 bases, and 10 bases lay in between. CDR3 residues: CASSLMGHQFF. The DNA for the CDR3 is TGTGCCAGCAGTTTGATGGGGCACCAGTTCTTC.

This clonotype was observed a handful of times. This chain uses TRBV18 with TRBJ1-4, with 7 bases that match TRBD1. Germline V gene lookup returns CDR1 KGHSH and CDR2 LQKENI. The CDR3 consists of 14 residues. V trimming: 6 bases; J trimming: 3 bases; junction bases outside the gene matches: 4. CDR3: CASSQTGPNEKLFF. The DNA of the CDR3 is TGTGCCAGCTCGCAGACAGGGCCTAATGAAAAACTGTTTTTT.

This chain connects TRBV12-3 or TRBV12-4 to TRBJ2-7, with 8 nucleotides matching TRBD1. V trimming: 4 bases; J trimming: 4 bases; junction bases outside the gene matches: 9. The length of the CDR3 is 15 residues. The CDR3 sequence is CASSYTDRGVYEQYF. CDR3 sequence (DNA): TGTGCCAGCAGTTACACCGACAGGGGAGTATACGAGCAGTACTTC.

This clonotype has a handful of counts. The chain carries TRBV5-1 and TRBJ1-1; TRBD1 might be the D (5 bases). With 2 bases removed from V and 1 base from J, the gap between germline ends came to 12 bases. In germline, CDR1 is SGHRS, CDR2 YFSETQ. The CDR3 totals 15 residues. In DNA, the CDR3 is TGCGCCAGCAGCTTACGTCCAGGGACGAACACTGAAGCTTTCTTT. Translating gives CASSLRPGTNTEAFF.